This entry features one T cell receptor beta chain sequence. V lost 5 bases and J lost 3; bases outside the gene matches: 10. This CDR3 region has 15 residues. Germline CDR1 is MNHEY and CDR2 is SVGAGI. The sample belongs to a study of blood T cell repertoires in COVID-19. The assay was immunoSEQ multiplex PCR, and TCRdb's table has in-frame clones only and misses some. The repertoire holds about 320,000 clones, approximately 85% seen once, with approximately 7.6% in the top ten. Sequencing was performed on peripheral blood. The sequence came from a human donor in a cohort sampled during active COVID-19. The V and J genes are TRBV6-5 and TRBJ2-7, with 7 bases matching TRBD1. The CDR3 nucleotides read TGTGCCAGCAGTCTTTCCGGGACAGCACACTACGAGCAGTACTTC. Protein product: CASSLSGTAHYEQYF.